The source of this T cell receptor beta chain is a study of response to subunit inactivated influenza vaccine. Study-wide results and limits: Authors suggested each seasonal flu vaccination may recruit only limited numbers of new T cells.

TCRdb redid the calling of the RT-PCR reads with MiXCR, one entry per CDR3 protein. Here the sample spans about half a million distinct CDR3 sequences, roughly 27% being singletons. Comment on this clonotype: What it binds is not known.

Germline loops: CDR1 ENHRY, CDR2 SYGVKD. V shed 3 bases and J shed 6 bases, with 12 bases lying between them. This CDR3 has 14 residues. This sequence originates from a man between 50 and 59 years old who received an inactivated influenza vaccine. The sequences come from CD4+ T cells sorted from PBMCs, collected about 5 days after vaccination. The chain has TRBV10-3 and TRBJ1-5, with D uncertain. The CDR3 sequence: CAISEVRVGQPQHF. Written as DNA, the CDR3 is TGTGCCATCAGTGAAGTCCGGGTCGGTCAGCCCCAGCATTTT.